This is a list of T cell receptor beta chains from one sample in a study of T cell changes during pregnancy in multiple sclerosis. Data came from immunoSEQ multiplex PCR; TCRdb stores just in-frame clones and leaves some out. The repertoire includes 70,000 or so clones, 85% to 95% of them detected once, and 1.5% to 2.5% sits in the top ten. The sequences come from peripheral blood, collected in the third trimester of pregnancy. Receptor source: a female donor in good health, enrolled as a control in a pregnancy study. The CDR3 runs from the conserved cysteine through the conserved F or W. A D gene is named only where the DNA matches it firmly. Rows give clone size only sometimes, using once, few, many, or a class for an expanded clone.

clone_size,d_call,j_call,v_call,cdr3_aa,cdr3_nt
-,TRBD1,TRBJ2-7,TRBV9,CASSRDREYEQYF,TGTGCCAGCAGCAGGGACAGGGAGTACGAGCAGTACTTC
-,-,TRBJ1-2,TRBV6-5,CASSYSIENYGYTF,TGTGCCAGCAGTTACTCGATAGAAAACTATGGCTACACCTTC
-,-,TRBJ2-2,TRBV6-4,CASSDVLDTGELFF,TGTGCCAGCAGTGACGTACTAGATACCGGGGAGCTGTTTTTT
-,-,TRBJ2-1,TRBV7-6,CASSARGEQFF,TGTGCCAGCAGCGCCAGGGGTGAGCAGTTCTTC
-,-,TRBJ2-2,TRBV5-6,CASSSWDSLRQLFF,TGTGCCAGCAGCTCGTGGGACTCTCTTAGGCAGCTGTTTTTT
-,-,TRBJ2-2,TRBV6-5,CASSYSRAESGELFF,TGTGCCAGCAGTTACTCGCGGGCGGAAAGCGGGGAGCTGTTTTTT
-,-,TRBJ2-3,TRBV5-1,CASSFLDTQYF,TGCGCCAGCAGCTTTCTAGATACGCAGTATTTT
-,TRBD2,TRBJ2-3,TRBV6-4,CASSERGDTDTQYF,TGTGCCAGCAGTGAACGGGGGGACACAGATACGCAGTATTTT
-,TRBD2,TRBJ2-7,TRBV27,CASSFGGKRSYEQYF,TGTGCCAGCAGTTTCGGGGGGAAGAGGTCCTACGAGCAGTACTTC
once,TRBD1,TRBJ1-3,TRBV7-8,CASSQGQGAGNTIYF,TGTGCCAGCAGCCAGGGACAGGGTGCTGGAAACACCATATATTTT
few,-,TRBJ1-4,TRBV20-1,CSARGAGELFF,TGCAGTGCTAGAGGGGCCGGTGAGCTGTTTTTT
-,TRBD2,TRBJ2-7,TRBV4-3,CASSQVTSETYEQYF,TGCGCCAGCAGCCAAGTGACTAGCGAAACCTACGAGCAGTACTTC
-,-,TRBJ2-5,TRBV7-2,CASSLGRRVETQYF,TGTGCCAGCAGCTTAGGCAGGCGCGTTGAGACCCAGTACTTC
-,TRBD2,TRBJ2-3,TRBV5-8,CASSLIIAGGADTQYF,TGTGCCAGCAGCTTGATAATAGCGGGAGGTGCGGATACGCAGTATTTT
-,TRBD2,TRBJ2-5,TRBV4-3,CASSLYSASGSLQETQYF,TGCGCCAGCAGCCTCTATTCCGCTAGCGGGAGTCTTCAAGAGACCCAGTACTTC
once,-,TRBJ2-5,TRBV30,CAWTRGKETQYF,TGTGCCTGGACCAGGGGAAAAGAGACCCAGTACTTC
-,TRBD1,TRBJ2-1,TRBV27,CASSFRRQGSPEQFF,TGTGCCAGCAGTTTCCGCCGACAGGGGTCGCCTGAGCAGTTCTTC
few,-,TRBJ2-6,TRBV7-2,CASSLIPGQLSGANVLTF,TGTGCCAGCAGCTTAATCCCGGGACAACTGTCTGGGGCCAACGTCCTGACTTTC
-,-,TRBJ2-2,TRBV11-2,CASSFFGGGASGELFF,TGTGCCAGCAGCTTTTTTGGTGGGGGGGCGTCCGGGGAGCTGTTTTTT
-,-,TRBJ2-7,TRBV7-2,CASSSAGSFPYEQYF,TGTGCCAGCAGCTCGGCGGGTAGCTTCCCCTACGAGCAGTACTTC